A single sample is the source of the 2 T cell receptor beta chains below, sequenced in a study of blood T cell repertoires in COVID-19. Libraries were prepared by immunoSEQ multiplex PCR; TCRdb keeps only in-frame clonotypes and omits some of them. The sample lists roughly 43,000 clones, approximately 88% occurring once. The material sequenced was peripheral blood. The source is a human donor in a cohort sampled during active COVID-19.

On this clone itself: An end of the junction differs from the germline gene, which may be a read error. V is TRBV5-1 and J is TRBJ2-2; possible D gene TRBD2, 6 bases. The V gene's germline CDR1 is SGHRS and CDR2 YFSETQ. The CDR3 is 16 amino acids. CDR3 sequence: CAISNSPGVGTGELFF. CDR3 sequence (DNA): TGCGCCATCAGCAATTCCCCGGGAGTGGGCACCGGGGAGCTGTTTTTT.

This chain connects TRBV6-1 to TRBJ1-2; 10 nucleotides match TRBD1. J lost 4 bases, V lost 0 bases, and 8 bases had no gene match. The CDR3 runs 17 residues. Germline V lookup: CDR1 MNHNS, CDR2 SASEGT. The CDR3 sequence is CASSEAVSTGGGYGYTF. The CDR3 DNA reads as TGTGCCAGCAGTGAAGCGGTGTCGACAGGGGGCGGCTATGGCTACACCTTC.